This T cell receptor (beta chain) was identified in a study of a mutant IDH1 vaccine in newly diagnosed glioma. For the study at large: At weeks 1, 3, 5, 7, 11, 15, 19 and 23, patients received a vaccination, eight in all. Vaccines were begun 4-6 weeks after radiotherapy alone, or with temozolomide cycles. Pretreatment consisted of radiotherapy, temozolomide, or both, with most receiving both.

Time point noted: week 23, last vaccination. The vaccine gave 300 ug of a 20-mer mutant IDH1 peptide subcutaneously per dose. On this clone: Its antigen is not identified.

Germline V CDR1 and CDR2: MGHRA, YSYEKL. CDR3 size: 15 residues. The J segment lost 4 bases and the V segment lost 4 bases, leaving 8 bases of the junction unmatched. Assay: immunoSEQ multiplex PCR; the TCRdb copy retains only in-frame clones and omits some. The data show tens of thousands of clones, approximately 89% seen once. This sequence was found in a man aged 45-65 years with glioma. The V and J genes are TRBV4-1 and TRBJ1-2; 8 bases align to TRBD1. The specimen comprised PBMCs, sampled from a glioma patient whose treatment included an IDH1 peptide vaccine. The CDR3 is CASSLNPGQAYGYTF. CDR3 bases: TGCGCCAGCAGCCTAAACCCGGGACAGGCCTATGGCTACACCTTC.